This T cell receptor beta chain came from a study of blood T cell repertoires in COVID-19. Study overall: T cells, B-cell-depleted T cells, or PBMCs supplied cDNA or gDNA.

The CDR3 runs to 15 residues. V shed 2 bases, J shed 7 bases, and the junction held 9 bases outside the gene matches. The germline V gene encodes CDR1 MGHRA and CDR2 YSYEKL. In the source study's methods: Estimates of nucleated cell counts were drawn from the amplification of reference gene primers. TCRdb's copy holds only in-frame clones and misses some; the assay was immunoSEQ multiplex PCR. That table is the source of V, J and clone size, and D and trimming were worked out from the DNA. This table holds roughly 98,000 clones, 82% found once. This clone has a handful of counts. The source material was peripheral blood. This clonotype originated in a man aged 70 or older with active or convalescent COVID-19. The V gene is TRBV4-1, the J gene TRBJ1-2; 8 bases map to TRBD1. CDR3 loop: CASSQQDRAAGGYTF. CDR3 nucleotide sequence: TGCGCCAGCAGCCAACAGGACAGGGCCGCGGGTGGCTACACCTTC.